This entry lists 17 T cell receptor beta chains sequenced from one sample in a study of regulatory T cells in long-lasting Graves disease. The time point is: newly diagnosed GD, antithyroid drugs for less than 3 months. Making the TCR library involved RNA that had been extracted from PBMCs. Relying on iRepertoire HTBI primers and Arm-PCR of CDR3 regions, the team built TCR beta libraries. One entry per CDR3 protein results from TCRdb running MiXCR on the multiplex PCR reads. The profile covers some 490,000 distinct CDR3 sequences, with about 11% appearing a single time and over 7% taken by the ten largest. These same records also appear under a second study, on T cells in Graves' hyperthyroidism and ophthalmopathy.

This material consisted of peripheral blood mononuclear cells (PBMCs), taken at new diagnosis, from a patient treated with antithyroid drugs. Source of these receptors: a woman in her twenties or thirties with Graves disease.

The sample holds a few counts of this clonotype. V gene TRBV4-1 combines with J gene TRBJ1-6; TRBD1 aligns across 7 bases. Germline loops: CDR1 MGHRA, CDR2 YSYEKL. The CDR3 spans 18 residues. The V and J ends lost 0 bases and 8 bases, in that order; junction bases with no gene match: 13. The CDR3 nucleotides read TGCGCCAGCAGCCAAGAGGACATGGGAGGGGGCTGGTATTCACCCCTCCACTTT. The encoded protein is CASSQEDMGGGWYSPLHF.

The chain carries TRBV4-1 and TRBJ2-2; D is possibly TRBD2 (5 bases). V dropped 0 bases and J dropped 5 bases, with 16 bases sitting between them. Germline V CDR1 and CDR2: MGHRA, YSYEKL. The CDR3 runs to 17 residues. CDR3: CASSQEGRRMRTGELFF. The CDR3, as DNA: TGCGCCAGCAGCCAAGAAGGGCGGAGGATGCGGACCGGGGAGCTGTTTTTT.

This clonotype was observed at least ten times. V is TRBV12-3 or TRBV12-4 and J is TRBJ2-7; TRBD2 might be the D (7 bases). Trimming cost V 4 bases and J 6 bases, with 19 bases left between them. This CDR3 region has 15 residues. CDR3 bases: TGTGCCAGCAGTTCCTCGGTAAGGGGGGGCTCCGAGCAGTACTTC. Its protein product is CASSSSVRGGSEQYF.

The rearrangement links TRBV12-3 or TRBV12-4 to TRBJ1-1; D ambiguous. The V and J ends lost 7 bases and 0 bases respectively, with 18 bases between them. The CDR3 has 16 amino acids. This chain's CDR3 is CASTSPSPRMNTEAFF. CDR3 sequence (DNA): TGTGCCAGCACCTCGCCCTCCCCTCGGATGAACACTGAAGCTTTCTTT.

This clonotype was seen many times. The V gene is TRBV7-9, the J gene TRBJ2-7, with D tentatively TRBD1 or TRBD2 (5 bases each). Per germline, CDR1 SEHNR and CDR2 FQNEAQ (reference sequence). This CDR3 has 13 amino acids. V dropped 5 bases and J dropped 5 bases, with 13 bases sitting between them. The CDR3 nucleotides are TGTGCCAGCAGCCCGTGGGGGAACGACGAGCAGTACTTC. It specifies CASSPWGNDEQYF.

This clonotype was seen at least ten times. V is TRBV28 and J is TRBJ2-4; 7 nucleotides match TRBD1. Germline assignment: CDR1 MDHEN and CDR2 SYDVKM. This CDR3 comprises 17 residues. With 9 bases clipped from V and 7 bases from J, the junction kept 21 bases outside the gene matches. The CDR3 DNA sequence: TGTGCCAGTTCGGGACAGAAAAACCCCAGGGTGTGGAACATTCAGTACTTC. It is translated as CASSGQKNPRVWNIQYF. Together with reference TRBV28 and TRBJ2-4, the CDR3 gives the full variable domain: DVKVTQSSRYLVKRTGEKVFLECVQDMDHENMFWYRQDPGLGLRLIYFSYDVKMKEKGDIPEGYSVSREKKERFSLILESASTNQTSMYLCASSGQKNPRVWNIQYFGAGTRLSVL.

Ten or more counts support this clonotype. The rearrangement uses TRBV16 and TRBJ1-5; TRBD1 agrees at 7 bases. Losses at the gene ends were 0 bases for V and 15 bases for J; bases not matched to a gene: 8. Germline CDR1 and CDR2: KGHSY and FQNENV. The CDR3 loop spans 13 amino acids. CDR3 in amino acids: CASSQSRQGSPHF. Written as DNA, the CDR3 is TGTGCCAGCAGCCAATCAAGACAGGGCTCCCCGCATTTT.

This clonotype was found many times. J is TRBJ2-7 and V is TRBV20-1, with 10 bases identical to TRBD2. CDR1 DFQATT and CDR2 SNEGSKA come from the germline V gene (reference sequence). The CDR3 loop spans 15 amino acids. V shed 2 bases, J shed 2 bases, and the junction held 6 bases outside the gene matches. The CDR3 loop reads CSARPLAGATYEQYF. CDR3 DNA: TGCAGTGCTAGACCCCTAGCGGGAGCAACCTACGAGCAGTACTTC.

There are many counts of this clonotype. The V gene is TRBV30, the J gene TRBJ1-2; tentative D call: TRBD1 (5 bases). The CDR3 is 14 residues long. Germline CDR1 reads GTSNPN; CDR2 reads SVGIG (reference sequence). Trimming removed 2 bases from V and 7 bases from J, with 17 bases in between. The CDR3 sequence is CAWSNAGALGGYTF. The CDR3 nucleotides read TGTGCCTGGAGTAATGCCGGGGCATTGGGTGGCTACACCTTC.

The chain combines TRBV6-1 with TRBJ2-7; 10 bases agree with TRBD2. The CDR3 is 16 residues long. Germline CDR1 reads MNHNS; CDR2 reads SASEGT. V lost 6 bases and J lost 3; bases outside the gene matches: 11. The CDR3 coding sequence is TGTGCCAGCAGACTTACTAGCGGGACCACCAACTACGAGCAGTACTTC. Translation gives CASRLTSGTTNYEQYF.

The chain has TRBV6-1 and TRBJ1-1; D is undetermined. Per germline, CDR1 MNHNS and CDR2 SASEGT. This CDR3 has 12 residues. Trimming pared 8 bases from V and 0 bases from J, leaving 7 bases between. Here the CDR3 reads CASGRLNTEAFF. The CDR3 nucleotides read TGTGCCAGCGGACGCTTGAACACTGAAGCTTTCTTT.

This clonotype was detected ten times or more. V is TRBV11-2 and J is TRBJ2-1; D is tentatively TRBD1 or TRBD2 (5 bases each). The CDR3 consists of 15 residues. With 5 bases removed from V and 3 bases from J, the gap between germline ends came to 14 bases. Germline values: CDR1 SGHAT, CDR2 FQNNGV. CDR3 sequence reads: CASSPPRGNYNEQFF. CDR3 in DNA: TGTGCCAGCAGCCCCCCCCGGGGCAACTACAATGAGCAGTTCTTC.

This clonotype showed up just a few times. In DNA, the CDR3 is TGTGCCAGCTCACGCGTGAGCAGAAACACTGAAGCTTTCTTT. This sequence encodes CASSRVSRNTEAFF. J is TRBJ1-1 and V is TRBV18; D gene unclear. V was pared by 4 bases and J by 2 bases, with 11 bases between. From germline, CDR1 is KGHSH and CDR2 LQKENI. There are 14 residues in the CDR3.

This clonotype was recorded at least ten times. This chain links TRBV7-9 with TRBJ2-5; the D is unclear. The V and J ends lost 3 bases and 2 bases respectively, with 10 bases between them. From germline, CDR1 is SEHNR and CDR2 FQNEAQ (reference sequence). The CDR3 loop spans 14 amino acids. This CDR3 reads CASSFTSNQETQYF. CDR3 in DNA: TGTGCCAGCAGCTTTACGAGCAATCAAGAGACCCAGTACTTC.

V is TRBV4-1 and J is TRBJ2-7; 9 nucleotides line up with TRBD1. This CDR3 has 15 amino acids. Trimming took 5 bases from V and 9 from J; bases not matched to a gene: 14. The V gene's germline CDR1 is MGHRA and CDR2 YSYEKL. This CDR3 reads CASSELLTGGRGQYF. The CDR3, as DNA: TGCGCCAGCAGCGAGTTATTAACAGGGGGCAGGGGGCAGTACTTC.

This clonotype was picked up many times. This chain links TRBV7-3 with TRBJ2-1; D gene unclear. Germline CDR1 reads SGHTA; CDR2 reads FQGTGA. Trimming stripped 2 bases from V and 4 bases from J, with 21 bases between. The CDR3 totals 18 residues. The CDR3 here is CASSLLPPFVNSYNEQFF. The CDR3 bases are TGTGCCAGCAGCTTATTACCCCCGTTCGTAAACTCTTACAATGAGCAGTTCTTC.

About this clonotype itself: A much bigger clone sits one base away, suggesting this may be a read error. CDR3 in amino acids: CASCRRYNEQYF. CDR3 DNA: TGTGCCAGCTGTAGACGGTACAATGAGCAGTACTTC. The V gene is TRBV11-2, the J gene TRBJ2-7; D is unresolved. The V end lost 8 bases, the J end lost 7 bases, and 15 bases lay between the germline ends. From germline, CDR1 is SGHAT and CDR2 FQNNGV. The CDR3 consists of 12 residues.